The text below deals with one T cell receptor beta chain. Antigen unknown. One end of the junction does not line up with germline, which may come from a read error. Per germline, CDR1 ENHRY and CDR2 SYGVKD. CDR3 length: 15 amino acids. This sample's RNA came from whole unsorted tissue. Distant lung tissue was collected more than 3 cm away from the tumor edge. Chemotherapy-naive patients with new lung cancer underwent thoracic surgery in China, August–late 2014. The sample is drawn from a study of tumor and adjacent non-tumor tissue in lung cancer. Study-wide points: Higher tumor TCR diversity was associated with shorter survival. TCR diversity was significantly greater in tumor than normal lung tissue.

The library came from three nested PCR rounds adapted from ARM-PCR protocols. One entry per CDR3 protein results from TCRdb running MiXCR on the multiplex PCR reads. The table has approximately 53,000 distinct CDR3 sequences, 60% to 80% seen once. The sequencing sample was made of distant non-tumor lung tissue. The chain joins TRBV10-3 to TRBJ1-1, with a possible D match to TRBD1 (5 bases). The TCR sequence derives from a woman aged 60-70 years with non-small cell lung cancer. CDR3 bases: TGTGCCATCAGTGGCGGGCGGGGACCGGGCACTGAAGCTCCCTTT. It translates to CAISGGRGPGTEAPF.